This T cell receptor beta chain appears in the sequencing data of a study of blood T cell repertoires in COVID-19. Whole-study context: Sites in the United States, Italy and Spain provided acute and convalescent COVID-19 samples. T cells, B-cell-depleted T cells, or PBMCs supplied cDNA or gDNA.

Per the authors' pipeline: Nucleated cell counts were estimated from reference gene primer amplification. The method was immunoSEQ multiplex PCR; TCRdb's version includes in-frame clones alone and lacks a portion of them. That table supplies the V and J calls and clone size; D and trimming were determined from the DNA. Of approximately 63,000 clones detected, about 70% appear once; the ten largest clones hold around half. J gave up 4 bases and V 8 bases, and 9 bases lay outside the gene matches. The CDR3 covers 15 residues. Germline-derived CDR1 and CDR2 are LNHDA and SQIVND (reference sequence). The V call is TRBV19, the J call TRBJ1-2, with TRBD1 matching 11 bases. The sequenced sample consisted of peripheral blood. This clonotype was sampled from a woman older than 75 with acute or convalescent COVID-19. This chain's CDR3 is CASWTSGTGGYGYTF. The DNA of the CDR3 is TGTGCCAGTTGGACCTCCGGGACAGGGGGCTATGGCTACACCTTC.